This record concerns one T cell receptor (beta chain) sequence. Its antigen is not known. The CDR3 consists of 17 residues. Germline CDR1 SGHTA, CDR2 FQGNSA. V was clipped by 2 bases and J by 8 bases; unmatched bases: 14. The data are from a study of T cell responses to AZD1222 COVID-19 vaccine. Study results and limitations: Spike-specific TCR breadth and depth went up after people got two AZD1222 doses.

Sequenced by immunoSEQ multiplex PCR; TCRdb stores in-frame clones only, minus some. The sample contains 75,000 to 95,000 clones, roughly 87% of which appear only once. Specimen: peripheral blood, collected 28 days after the second AZD1222 dose. The V call is TRBV7-2, the J call TRBJ2-1; 8 bases are shared with TRBD2. This receptor was taken from an adult who received the AZD1222 COVID-19 vaccine. The CDR3 loop is CASSLPLYSGGRDEQFF. CDR3 coding DNA: TGTGCCAGCAGCTTACCCCTGTACAGCGGGGGTAGGGATGAGCAGTTCTTC.